The text below deals with one T cell receptor beta chain. Study processing details: Estimation of nucleated cell counts relied on the amplification of reference gene primers. Sequenced by immunoSEQ multiplex PCR; TCRdb stores in-frame clones only, minus some. V and J calls and clone size are as listed in that table; D and trimming were resolved from the DNA. Of approximately 300,000 clones in the sample, approximately 85% were seen once. Seattle researchers signed up patients amid active infection and tracked them longitudinally. This specimen comes from a study of blood T cell repertoires in COVID-19. Study-level information: Researchers got acute and convalescent COVID-19 samples from the United States, Italy and Spain. Sources were T cells, B-cell-depleted T cells, or PBMCs; the material itself was cDNA or gDNA.

This CDR3 has 16 residues. V gave up 2 bases and J gave up 4 bases, with 15 bases separating them. Germline V gene sequence: CDR1 MNHEY, CDR2 SMNVEV (reference sequence). The sample consisted of peripheral blood. The clonotype originates from a human donor with COVID-19, enrolled during active disease. The donor label of this sample is uncertain. The J gene is TRBJ1-5, the V gene TRBV27, with D perhaps matching TRBD1 (6 bases). The CDR3 reads CASSLGWGPGNQPQHF. CDR3 DNA sequence: TGTGCCAGCAGTTTAGGCTGGGGGCCGGGGAATCAGCCCCAGCATTTT.